These 30 T cell receptor beta chains originate from one sample sequenced in a study of blood T cell repertoires in COVID-19. The data were produced by immunoSEQ multiplex PCR, yet TCRdb's version contains in-frame clones alone and is incomplete. The table lists some 200,000 clones, about 95% of them singletons. The sequenced sample was peripheral blood. These receptors originate from a man aged 25 to 40 with COVID-19, enrolled during active disease.

The chain combines TRBV2 with TRBJ1-2; 7 bases map to TRBD1. The length of the CDR3 is 13 residues. Germline assignment: CDR1 SNHLY and CDR2 FYNNEI. V lost 7 bases and J lost 4; bases outside the gene matches: 6. The CDR3 coding sequence is TGTGCCAGCATTCCGACAGGGAGCTATGGCTACACCTTC. The encoded protein is CASIPTGSYGYTF.

The V gene is TRBV18, the J gene TRBJ1-4; D not resolved. The germline V gene encodes CDR1 KGHSH and CDR2 LQKENI. The CDR3 sequence is 14 residues long. The V end was cut by 3 bases, the J end by 4 bases, with 9 bases between. As DNA, the CDR3 is TGTGCCAGCTCACCGTTGGGAGGTAATGAAAAACTGTTTTTT. Translation gives CASSPLGGNEKLFF. Using reference TRBV18 and TRBJ1-4 for the parts outside the CDR3, the full variable domain is NAGVMQNPRHLVRRRGQEARLRCSPMKGHSHVYWYRQLPEEGLKFMVYLQKENIIDESGMPKERFSAEFPKEGPSILRIQQVVRGDSAAYFCASSPLGGNEKLFFGSGTQLSVL.

This clone appeared once. The chain combines TRBV12-3 or TRBV12-4 with TRBJ1-2; TRBD1 might be the D (6 bases). The CDR3 is 13 residues long. The V end was cut by 3 bases, the J end by 5 bases, with 10 bases between. The CDR3 DNA sequence: TGTGCCAGCAGTTTCGGACAGAGATATGGCTACACCTTC. Its protein is CASSFGQRYGYTF.

This chain joins TRBV27 and TRBJ1-4; 7 nucleotides align to TRBD1. There are 14 residues in the CDR3. Germline CDR1 MNHEY, CDR2 SMNVEV (reference sequence). After removal of 6 bases from V and 4 bases from J, the junction contained 5 bases not matched to a gene. CDR3 amino acids: CASRTGPLNEKLFF. The CDR3 DNA reads TGTGCCAGCAGGACAGGGCCCCTTAATGAAAAACTGTTTTTT.

The genes are TRBV6-5 and TRBJ2-2; no firm D call. Between the trimmed V and J ends, which lost 7 bases and 3 bases, there was a span of 12 bases. The CDR3 contains 14 residues. CDR1 and CDR2 (germline): MNHEY, SVGAGI. The CDR3 spells CASTLDMYTGELFF. CDR3 nucleotide sequence: TGTGCCAGCACCCTCGACATGTACACCGGGGAGCTGTTTTTT.

This chain joins TRBV7-3 and TRBJ1-6, with D hard to call. The V end was cut by 4 bases, the J end by 7 bases, with 8 bases between. The CDR3 has 13 residues. Germline lookup yields CDR1 SGHTA and CDR2 FQGTGA. The chain's CDR3 is CASSSKQNSPLHF. The CDR3 DNA sequence: TGTGCCAGCAGCTCCAAACAGAATTCACCCCTCCACTTT.

The V call is TRBV3-1 (or the pseudogene TRBV3-2), the J call TRBJ1-2; maybe TRBD1 (5 bases). The germline V gene encodes CDR1 LGHDT and CDR2 YNNKEL (reference sequence). With 4 bases removed from V and 5 bases from J, the gap between germline ends came to 17 bases. There are 15 residues in the CDR3. The CDR3: CASSLGASDPYGYTF. CDR3 nucleotide sequence: TGTGCCAGCAGCCTAGGGGCTAGCGACCCGTATGGCTACACCTTC.

The chain carries TRBV18 and TRBJ2-5, with 8 bases lining up with TRBD2. The CDR3 spans 14 residues. Germline V gene lookup returns CDR1 KGHSH and CDR2 LQKENI. V was pared by 3 bases and J by 3 bases, with 3 bases of the junction left unmatched. The CDR3 sequence is CASSPGAGEETQYF. CDR3 DNA sequence: TGTGCCAGCTCACCGGGAGCGGGGGAAGAGACCCAGTACTTC.

The chain recombines TRBV3-1 (or the pseudogene TRBV3-2) with TRBJ2-1, with D perhaps TRBD2 (5 bases). The germline CDR1 and CDR2 sequences are LGHDT and YNNKEL (reference sequence). This CDR3 has 14 residues. With 0 bases removed from V and 8 bases from J, the gap between germline ends came to 11 bases. CDR3 in amino acids: CASSQDGSWDEQFF. CDR3 nucleotide sequence: TGTGCCAGCAGCCAAGATGGGAGTTGGGATGAGCAGTTCTTC.

This clone was seen once. The rearrangement links TRBV2 to TRBJ1-4, with D uncertain. V was shortened by 4 bases and J by 4 bases, with 10 bases between the two germline ends. In germline, CDR1 is SNHLY, CDR2 FYNNEI. This CDR3 contains 14 residues. The CDR3 loop reads CASSVREGNEKLFF. In DNA form, the CDR3 reads TGTGCCAGCAGTGTTCGAGAGGGTAATGAAAAACTGTTTTTT.

The V and J genes are TRBV15 and TRBJ1-4; 7 positions match TRBD1. V shed 0 bases and J 8 bases; nucleotides not matched to a gene: 9. This CDR3 region has 16 residues. Germline CDR1 and CDR2: LNHNV and YYDKDF (reference sequence). The CDR3 protein is CATSRESSTGAEKLFF. As DNA, the CDR3 is TGTGCCACCAGCAGAGAAAGTAGTACAGGGGCCGAAAAACTGTTTTTT.

The chain uses TRBV10-3 and TRBJ1-2; 8 bases are shared with TRBD1. Trimming at V came to 11 bases and at J to 6 bases, leaving 14 bases not matched to a gene. Germline loops: CDR1 ENHRY, CDR2 SYGVKD. CDR3 size: 14 residues. The CDR3 DNA sequence: TGTGCCGCCCTCCCCGAAGCAGGGGGCAATGGCTACACCTTC. As protein: CAALPEAGGNGYTF.

The gene calls are TRBV5-6 and TRBJ2-7, with 9 bases aligning to TRBD1. Losses at the gene ends were 0 bases for V and 4 bases for J; bases not matched to a gene: 5. CDR1 SGHDT and CDR2 YYEEEE come from the germline V gene. This CDR3 has 15 residues. The CDR3 region has the DNA TGTGCCAGCAGCTTGGCCGGGACAGGGTGGTACGAGCAGTACTTC. Amino acids: CASSLAGTGWYEQYF.

The V and J genes are TRBV5-1 and TRBJ1-1; 9 nucleotides match TRBD1. The germline CDR1 and CDR2 sequences are SGHRS and YFSETQ. The CDR3 consists of 16 residues. Trimming cost V 4 bases and J 0 bases; bases outside gene matches: 7. The CDR3 protein is CASSPGQGKLNTEAFF. The CDR3 bases are TGCGCCAGCAGCCCGGGACAGGGAAAACTGAACACTGAAGCTTTCTTT. The variable domain in full, with the rest retrieved from reference TRBV5-1 and TRBJ1-1, is KAGVTQTPRYLIKTRGQQVTLSCSPISGHRSVSWYQQTPGQGLQFLFEYFSETQRNKGNFPGRFSGRQFSNSRSEMNVSTLELGDSALYLCASSPGQGKLNTEAFFGQGTRLTVV.

The CDR3 is CASSHGTGETEAFF. The CDR3 DNA reads TGCGCCAGCAGCCACGGGACAGGGGAAACTGAAGCTTTCTTT. This chain connects TRBV5-1 to TRBJ1-1; 10 nucleotides line up with TRBD1. Unmatched junction bases numbered 5, after V lost 4 bases and J lost 5 bases. Germline V gives CDR1 SGHRS, CDR2 YFSETQ. This CDR3 contains 14 residues.

V usage is TRBV5-1 and J usage is TRBJ2-3; D possibly corresponds to TRBD2 (5 bases). Between the trimmed V and J ends, which lost 4 bases and 0 bases, there was a span of 12 bases. This CDR3 region has 15 residues. Germline V gene sequence: CDR1 SGHRS, CDR2 YFSETQ. The CDR3 loop is CASSLGSSSTDTQYF. As DNA, the CDR3 is TGCGCCAGCAGCCTTGGGAGCAGTAGCACAGATACGCAGTATTTT.

This clone was seen more than once but under ten times. This chain joins TRBV5-5 and TRBJ1-2; 8 positions agree with TRBD1. Trimming took 1 base from V and 3 from J; bases not matched to a gene: 2. The CDR3 sequence is 14 residues long. Germline assignment: CDR1 SGHKS and CDR2 YYEKEE (reference sequence). In DNA form, the CDR3 reads TGTGCCAGCAGCTTGACAGGGGGACACTATGGCTACACCTTC. It translates to CASSLTGGHYGYTF.

The chain is built from TRBV7-2 and TRBJ1-2; D perhaps matches TRBD1 (5 bases). V was shortened by 5 bases and J by 4 bases, with 17 bases between the two germline ends. This CDR3 has 15 residues. CDR1 is SGHTA, CDR2 FQGNSA, per germline. CDR3 sequence: CASSQDGRGGYGYTF. In nucleotides, the CDR3 is TGTGCCAGCAGCCAGGACGGGCGGGGCGGCTATGGCTACACCTTC.

The genes are TRBV18 and TRBJ1-1, with a tentative D call TRBD1 (5 bases). The V gene's germline CDR1 is KGHSH and CDR2 LQKENI. The CDR3 length is 13 residues. The V end lost 6 bases, the J end lost 1 base, and 9 bases lay between the germline ends. CDR3 protein: CASSTDPNTEAFF. For the CDR3, the DNA is TGTGCCAGCTCGACAGACCCGAACACTGAAGCTTTCTTT.

In its sample, this clone was seen once. The chain employs TRBV4-1 and TRBJ2-1; 12 bases match TRBD2. Germline loops: CDR1 MGHRA, CDR2 YSYEKL. The CDR3 extends over 17 amino acids. V lost 0 bases, J lost 6 bases, and 6 bases stayed unmatched. This chain's CDR3 is CASSQDVTSGGLNEQFF. In DNA form, the CDR3 reads TGCGCCAGCAGCCAAGATGTAACTAGCGGGGGGCTCAATGAGCAGTTCTTC.

This chain connects TRBV7-9 to TRBJ2-3, with D possibly matching TRBD1 (6 bases). From germline, CDR1 is SEHNR and CDR2 FQNEAQ (reference sequence). V dropped 4 bases and J dropped 0 bases, with 11 bases sitting between them. The CDR3 contains 15 residues. The CDR3 protein is CASSSRTASTDTQYF. The CDR3 DNA reads as TGTGCCAGCAGCTCCCGGACAGCGAGCACAGATACGCAGTATTTT.

The chain recombines TRBV12-3 or TRBV12-4 with TRBJ2-3, with no clear D. The CDR3 covers 13 residues. V was shortened by 6 bases and J by 2 bases, with 9 bases between the two germline ends. The CDR3 coding sequence is TGTGCCAGCAGAATTAGCTACACAGATACGCAGTATTTT. Protein sequence: CASRISYTDTQYF.

The chain employs TRBV5-6 and TRBJ1-6; TRBD1 matches at 7 bases. With V trimmed by 2 bases and J by 7 bases, 6 bases remained unmatched. The V gene's germline CDR1 is SGHDT and CDR2 YYEEEE. The CDR3 length is 15 residues. In DNA form, the CDR3 reads TGTGCCAGCAGCTTAGATGGGACAGCAAATTCACCCCTCCACTTT. This gives the protein CASSLDGTANSPLHF.

The V gene is TRBV6-5, the J gene TRBJ1-6; D possibly corresponds to TRBD1 (6 bases). The germline gives CDR1 MNHEY, CDR2 SVGAGI. CDR3 length equals 14 residues. Trimming took 6 bases from V and 7 from J, leaving 13 bases between them. CDR3 in DNA: TGTGCCAGCAGATCAGGACAGCCGAATTCACCCCTCCACTTT. It yields the protein CASRSGQPNSPLHF.

V usage is TRBV7-9 and J usage is TRBJ1-1; D is unresolved. V was trimmed by 9 bases and J by 7 bases, leaving 12 bases between them. Germline-derived CDR1 and CDR2 are SEHNR and FQNEAQ (reference sequence). This CDR3 has 11 residues. The CDR3 spells CASNTVGEAFF. The CDR3 nucleotides are TGTGCCAGTAACACAGTCGGTGAAGCTTTCTTT.

The chain carries TRBV6-1 and TRBJ1-4; 7 bases are shared with TRBD1. The V gene's germline CDR1 is MNHNS and CDR2 SASEGT. V lost 4 bases, J lost 2 bases, and 7 bases stayed unmatched. CDR3 size: 16 residues. In DNA, the CDR3 is TGTGCCAGCAGTGGAACGGGACAGCCTACTAATGAAAAACTGTTTTTT. Protein: CASSGTGQPTNEKLFF.

The CDR3 DNA follows: TGTGCCAGCAGCCTGGGGTCGGGGTATTGGGAGACCCAGTACTTC. This gives the protein CASSLGSGYWETQYF. The rearrangement links TRBV27 to TRBJ2-5, with a possible D match to TRBD2 (5 bases). This CDR3 is built from 15 residues. Germline CDR1 is MNHEY and CDR2 is SMNVEV (reference sequence). Trimming cost V 6 bases and J 5 bases, with 19 bases left between them.

The V gene is TRBV9, the J gene TRBJ1-3, with D hard to call. This CDR3 contains 13 residues. The ends were cut back, 1 base at V and 7 bases at J, with 9 bases in the middle. Germline V gives CDR1 SGDLS, CDR2 YYNGEE. The CDR3 DNA is TGTGCCAGCAGCGTAAATGACAAGAACACCATATATTTT. Translation: CASSVNDKNTIYF.

The count of this clone is one. The V gene is TRBV28, the J gene TRBJ1-2; D might be TRBD1 (5 bases). Germline lookup yields CDR1 MDHEN and CDR2 SYDVKM. This CDR3 is built from 15 residues. With 5 bases removed from V and 4 bases from J, the gap between germline ends came to 17 bases. CDR3 residues: CASSPLDRLLYGYTF. In DNA form, the CDR3 reads TGTGCCAGCAGTCCCTTAGACAGACTCCTCTATGGCTACACCTTC.

The chain recombines TRBV19 with TRBJ1-1, with 9 bases that match TRBD1. The CDR3 has 16 residues. V lost 4 bases, J lost 1 base, and 7 bases stayed unmatched. In germline, CDR1 is LNHDA, CDR2 SQIVND (reference sequence). CDR3 residues: CASSTTGGYTNTEAFF. In nucleotides, the CDR3 is TGTGCCAGTAGTACGACAGGGGGATATACGAACACTGAAGCTTTCTTT.